This T cell receptor beta chain was found in a study of CD8 T cells in ankylosing spondylitis. This clonotype came up many times. Antigen unknown. Study-level results: In ankylosing spondylitis blood, a motif of eight highly homologous TCR beta variants appeared characteristic. In synovial fluid and blood from reactive arthritis, some motif variants were previously reported. There was reportedly significant enrichment of clones that were disease-linked in matched ankylosing spondylitis synovial fluid.

V was cut by 4 bases and J by 2 bases, with 15 bases left in between. CDR1 and CDR2 from the germline V gene are LNHDA and SQIVND (reference sequence). The CDR3 runs to 16 residues. Researchers built TCR beta libraries using quantitative 5'-RACE with molecular barcodes. TCRdb re-analysed the 5' RACE reads in MiXCR, keeping a single row per CDR3 protein. This sample yields some 180,000 distinct CDR3 sequences, of which about 18% are seen a single time; 4.3% belongs to the top ten. The TCR was taken from a male donor aged 5 to 29 with ankylosing spondylitis or in good health (not recorded which). V gene TRBV19 combines with J gene TRBJ1-5, with TRBD1 as a possible D gene (5 bases). Specimen: blood, either unsorted or a sorted T cell fraction (not recorded which). The CDR3 DNA reads TGTGCCAGTAGTAAACCTAAGGGGCAGGGCAATCAGCCCCAGCATTTT. This translates into CASSKPKGQGNQPQHF. The whole variable domain, remainder taken from reference TRBV19 and TRBJ1-5, is DGGITQSPKYLFRKEGQNVTLSCEQNLNHDAMYWYRQDPGQGLRLIYYSQIVNDFQKGDIAEGYSVSREKKESFPLTVTSAQKNPTAFYLCASSKPKGQGNQPQHFGDGTRLSIL.